This TCR beta chain comes out of a study of T cell responses to AZD1222 COVID-19 vaccine. Note on this clone: The antigen is undetermined.

The data were produced by immunoSEQ multiplex PCR, yet TCRdb's version contains in-frame clones alone and is incomplete. This sample has 100,000 to 150,000 clones, with roughly 92% found just once. Study results and caveats: Among the donors, most were white British and more were female, and clonal diversity was possibly underestimated. Scientists sampled the repertoires only once the peak T cell response had passed. Spike-specific TCR breadth and depth rose after two AZD1222 doses.

The V and J ends lost 4 bases and 4 bases, in that order; junction bases with no gene match: 8. The CDR3 consists of 15 residues. Germline assignment: CDR1 ENHRY and CDR2 SYGVKD. Analysis merged second doses at about 4 or about 12 weeks. The V gene is TRBV10-3, the J gene TRBJ1-1; 8 bases are shared with TRBD1. The sequence came from an adult who received the AZD1222 COVID-19 vaccine. Specimen: peripheral blood, collected 28 days after the second AZD1222 dose. The CDR3 DNA is TGTGCCATCAGTGCGCCCGACAGGGGCGGCACTGAAGCTTTCTTT. It yields the protein CAISAPDRGGTEAFF.